Here is one TCR beta chain with its context. Profiled with immunoSEQ multiplex PCR; TCRdb holds only in-frame clones, not every one. Of about 57,000 clones in the sample, approximately 89% were seen once. This record comes from a study of T cell changes during pregnancy in multiple sclerosis. Germline-derived CDR1 and CDR2 are LNHDA and SQIVND (reference sequence). V lost 6 bases and J 6 bases, leaving 9 bases between the germline ends. The CDR3 totals 12 residues. This receptor was obtained from a female donor in good health, enrolled as a control in a pregnancy study. The sequenced sample was peripheral blood, obtained after pregnancy. V and J are TRBV19 and TRBJ1-5, with D unclear. As DNA, the CDR3 is TGTGCCAGTAGAAGTACAGCTCAGCCCCAGCATTTT. It is translated as CASRSTAQPQHF.